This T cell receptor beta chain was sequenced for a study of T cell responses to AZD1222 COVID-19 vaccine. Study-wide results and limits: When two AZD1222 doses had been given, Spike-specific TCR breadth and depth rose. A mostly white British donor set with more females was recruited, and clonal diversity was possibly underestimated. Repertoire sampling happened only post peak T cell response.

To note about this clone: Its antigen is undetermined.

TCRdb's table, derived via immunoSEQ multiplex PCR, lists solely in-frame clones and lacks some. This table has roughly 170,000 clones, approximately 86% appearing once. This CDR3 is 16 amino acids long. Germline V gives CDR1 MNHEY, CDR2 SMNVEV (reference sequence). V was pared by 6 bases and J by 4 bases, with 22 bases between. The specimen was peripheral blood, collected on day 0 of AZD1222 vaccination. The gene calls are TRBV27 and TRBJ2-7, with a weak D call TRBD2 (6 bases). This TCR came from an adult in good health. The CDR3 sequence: CASSSLTGTRLYEQYF. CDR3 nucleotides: TGTGCCAGCAGCTCTCTAACCGGGACTCGACTATACGAGCAGTACTTC.